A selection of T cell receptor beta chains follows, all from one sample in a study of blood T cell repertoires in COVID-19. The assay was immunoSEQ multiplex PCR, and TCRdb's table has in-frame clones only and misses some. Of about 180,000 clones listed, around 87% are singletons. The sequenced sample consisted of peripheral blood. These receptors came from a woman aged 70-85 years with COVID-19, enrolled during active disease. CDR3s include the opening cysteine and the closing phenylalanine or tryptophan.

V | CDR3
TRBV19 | CASTIGRDGYSPLHF
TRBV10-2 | CASSESATGKWNTEAFF
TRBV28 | CASSPSRAQYF
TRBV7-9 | CASSSDRLLYEQYF
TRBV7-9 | CASRLDRYTYEQYF
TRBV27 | CASSLAPGRESANEQFF
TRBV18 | CASSPPGQNTEAFF
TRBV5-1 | CASSLESVRGSYEQYF
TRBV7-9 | CASSLVGGEKLFF
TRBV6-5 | CASSRRGTNGDEQFF
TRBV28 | CASSLSQGAREQYF
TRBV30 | CAWMFGGAANTEAFF
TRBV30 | CAWSVLQGAEAFF
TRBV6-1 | CASSVPGQGTAQPQHF
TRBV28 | CASSLLPTGEYQETQYF